Shown below are 8 T cell receptor beta chains from a single sample sequenced in a study of radiotherapy plus CTLA-4 blockade in lung cancer (dated by TCRdb to 2016 to 2019). The receptor library was made with the immunoSEQ multiplex PCR assay. Here the immuneACCESS table is served through TCRdb, limited to in-frame sequences with V and J called. Missing clones are a known gap in these copies; in checked studies unresolved V genes cover under half, and the rest lacks a known reason. In all, the sample holds fewer than 150,000 clones, and 65% to 85% of those were seen once. Of the sample, roughly 5.2% is held by the ten largest clones. The material was peripheral blood, obtained from a patient treated with radiotherapy plus ipilimumab. The source is a human donor with non-small cell lung cancer who had a partial response to radiotherapy plus ipilimumab.

J is TRBJ2-1 and V is TRBV10-3; D might be TRBD1 (5 bases). V dropped 3 bases and J dropped 13 bases, with 19 bases sitting between them. The CDR3 sequence is 14 residues long. CDR1 is ENHRY, CDR2 SYGVKD, per germline. This chain's CDR3 is CAISEVASVQAQFF. The DNA of the CDR3 is TGTGCCATCAGTGAAGTGGCGTCGGTACAGGCACAGTTCTTC.

The table lists this clone with a few counts. The J gene is TRBJ2-1, the V gene TRBV7-6, with 10 bases that match TRBD2. V was clipped by 5 bases and J by 9 bases; unmatched bases: 10. CDR1 is SGHVS and CDR2 is FNYEAQ in the germline V gene. This CDR3 spans 15 amino acids. This CDR3 reads CASSPPASGSGEQFF. CDR3 in DNA: TGTGCCAGCAGCCCCCCGGCTAGCGGGAGTGGTGAGCAGTTCTTC.

The CDR3 is CASSLDPRGGSSPGYTF. The CDR3 DNA reads as TGTGCCAGCAGCTTAGATCCCCGGGGAGGGAGTAGTCCTGGCTACACCTTC. The J gene is TRBJ1-2, the V gene TRBV11-2; D unclear. The CDR3 consists of 17 residues. Germline V lookup: CDR1 SGHAT, CDR2 FQNNGV. V was pared by 0 bases and J by 7 bases, with 21 bases between.

The chain couples TRBV6-5 to TRBJ1-1; D is ambiguous. The CDR3 totals 14 residues. Germline V CDR1 and CDR2: MNHEY, SVGAGI. Trimming shortened V by 4 bases and J by 1 base, and 10 bases separated the two germline ends. CDR3 sequence reads: CASSFRVRNTEAFF. CDR3 nucleotide sequence: TGTGCCAGCAGTTTCCGGGTAAGGAACACTGAAGCTTTCTTT.

The V and J genes are TRBV12-5 and TRBJ2-5; TRBD1 is a possible D gene (6 bases). The germline gives CDR1 LGHNT, CDR2 FRNRAP. V gave up 1 base and J gave up 5 bases, with 11 bases separating them. The CDR3 totals 14 residues. The CDR3 sequence: CASGLDRELETQYF. CDR3 DNA: TGTGCTAGTGGTTTGGACAGGGAATTGGAGACCCAGTACTTC.

J is TRBJ1-1 and V is TRBV6-6, with no clear D. Germline CDR1 reads MNHNY; CDR2 reads SVGAGI (reference sequence). Between the trimmed V and J ends, which lost 4 bases and 0 bases, there was a span of 6 bases. The CDR3 consists of 13 residues. The CDR3 region is CASSSYLNTEAFF. The CDR3 nucleotides read TGTGCCAGCAGTTCCTATTTGAACACTGAAGCTTTCTTT.

The chain couples TRBV30 to TRBJ1-3, with TRBD1 matching over 7 bases. Germline CDR1 GTSNPN, CDR2 SVGIG (reference sequence). With V trimmed by 3 bases and J by 5 bases, 7 bases remained unmatched. The CDR3 is 14 residues long. The CDR3 bases are TGTGCCTGGAGCGACAGGGATCTCCGAAACACCATATATTTT. This sequence encodes CAWSDRDLRNTIYF.

This clone was recorded once. The V gene is TRBV6-5, the J gene TRBJ2-7; possibly TRBD2 for D (6 bases). The ends were cut back, 5 bases at V and 1 base at J, with 9 bases in the middle. Per germline, CDR1 MNHEY and CDR2 SVGAGI. CDR3 size: 13 residues. CDR3 nucleotide sequence: TGTGCCAGCAGTGTGGGACTTTCCTACGAGCAGTACTTC. This codes for CASSVGLSYEQYF.